This TCR beta chain was profiled in a study of cytomegalovirus exposure and HLA in healthy donors. CDR1 is MNHEY, CDR2 SMNVEV, per germline (reference sequence). V lost 6 bases and J lost 2, with 10 bases in between. This CDR3 is built from 13 residues. Vbeta (60) and Jbeta (13) primers were used in the PCR. Sequencing used immunoSEQ multiplex PCR; TCRdb keeps in-frame clones, though not all of them. The repertoire has 95,000 or so clones, 75% to 85% of them found once; the top ten carry approximately 4.4%. The sequence was obtained from a woman aged 40 to 49 in good health and CMV-seronegative. The V and J genes are TRBV27 and TRBJ1-2; D unresolved. The sample comprised PBMCs. CDR3 in DNA: TGTGCCAGCAGCCCGGGAGCAAACTATGGCTACACCTTC. Encoded protein: CASSPGANYGYTF.